This TCR beta chain is from a study of blood T cells in healthy people across ages. The V end was cut by 6 bases, the J end by 6 bases, with 18 bases between. Germline V gene sequence: CDR1 ENHRY, CDR2 SYGVKD. This CDR3 region has 15 residues. For the second PCR, which ran for about 7 to 11 cycles, a sample-barcoded 5' primer and a J-beta primer mix were used. A template-switch adaptor containing 12 random nucleotides labeled each cDNA molecule. TCRdb redid the calling of the 5' RACE reads with MiXCR, one entry per CDR3 protein. This table holds under 800,000 distinct CDR3 sequences, roughly 41% found once.

This TCR came from a woman aged 55-75 years in good health. Sequencing input: blood. This sequence joins TRBV10-3 and TRBJ2-1; tentative D call: TRBD2 (6 bases). The CDR3 spells CAISRTGGVFNEQFF. The CDR3 bases are TGTGCCATCAGCCGGACTGGCGGGGTGTTCAATGAGCAGTTCTTC.